Presented here are 18 T cell receptor beta chains from one specimen sequenced in a study of cytomegalovirus exposure and HLA in healthy donors. Both 60 Vbeta primers and 13 Jbeta primers went into the PCR. The table came from immunoSEQ multiplex PCR; TCRdb's copy has only in-frame clones and leaves some out. This table holds over 100,000 clones, approximately 82% found once. Source material: PBMCs. The receptors were sampled from a man aged 35 to 55 in good health and CMV-seronegative.

This clone was detected once. The CDR3: CASSTGLAYEQYF. For the CDR3, the DNA is TGTGCCAGCAGCACCGGACTAGCCTACGAGCAGTACTTC. This chain connects TRBV9 to TRBJ2-7, with TRBD2 matching over 7 bases. The ends lost 4 bases at V and 2 bases at J; junction bases unmatched: 3. CDR1 is SGDLS, CDR2 YYNGEE, per germline. This CDR3 contains 13 residues.

V gene TRBV2 combines with J gene TRBJ2-6, with a possible D match to TRBD1 (6 bases). The CDR3 covers 16 residues. Looked up from germline, CDR1 is SNHLY and CDR2 is FYNNEI. V was clipped by 10 bases and J by 0 bases, with 16 bases between them. For the CDR3, the DNA is TGTGCCAAACTAGGACAGACCCTCTCTGGGGCCAACGTCCTGACTTTC. Encoded protein: CAKLGQTLSGANVLTF.

V usage is TRBV4-1 and J usage is TRBJ1-4, with 8 positions matching TRBD1. The CDR3 contains 16 residues. The V gene end was trimmed by 6 bases and the J gene end by 3 bases; junction bases not matched to a gene: 9. Germline V gene lookup returns CDR1 MGHRA and CDR2 YSYEKL. The CDR3 loop is CASSRQGSVSNEKLFF. Here the CDR3 DNA reads TGCGCCAGCAGTAGACAGGGGTCCGTGTCTAATGAAAAACTGTTTTTT.

The chain has TRBV7-2 and TRBJ2-7; TRBD1 might be the D (6 bases). This CDR3 region has 14 residues. Germline CDR1 is SGHTA and CDR2 is FQGNSA. Trimming pared 5 bases from V and 4 bases from J, leaving 15 bases between. The CDR3 bases are TGTGCCAGCAGCCCAGACCGACAGGTATACGAGCAGTACTTC. Its translation: CASSPDRQVYEQYF.

The chain carries TRBV4-3 and TRBJ2-7, with TRBD2 identical over 7 bases. The CDR3 is made up of 16 amino acids. The V segment lost 0 bases and the J segment 1 base; nucleotides outside the gene matches: 6. Germline V gene data show CDR1 as LGHNA and CDR2 as YSLEER. CDR3 bases: TGCGCCAGCAGCCAAGATCGGGGGGATCTTTCCTACGAGCAGTACTTC. Amino acid sequence: CASSQDRGDLSYEQYF.

The gene calls are TRBV25-1 and TRBJ1-1, with 7 bases that match TRBD1. The CDR3 runs to 15 residues. Per germline, CDR1 MGHDK and CDR2 SYGVNS. Trimming took 4 bases from V and 0 from J; bases not matched to a gene: 5. CDR3 loop: CASSGETGMNTEAFF. The CDR3, as DNA: TGTGCCAGCAGTGGAGAGACAGGGATGAACACTGAAGCTTTCTTT.

The chain is built from TRBV5-6 and TRBJ2-1; 8 bases agree with TRBD1. The trim removed 4 bases at V and 6 bases at J, leaving 9 bases unmatched. CDR1 SGHDT and CDR2 YYEEEE come from the germline V gene. The CDR3 loop spans 15 amino acids. CDR3 sequence reads: CASSTPGTGGNEQFF. The CDR3 nucleotides are TGTGCCAGCAGCACACCCGGGACAGGAGGCAATGAGCAGTTCTTC.

The chain carries TRBV6-4 and TRBJ2-1; TRBD2 agrees at 10 bases. CDR1 MRHNA and CDR2 SNTAGT come from the germline V gene. The CDR3 sequence is 13 residues long. J was trimmed by 9 bases and V by 11 bases; bases with no gene match: 10. The chain's CDR3 is CAARASGSSEQFF. As DNA, the CDR3 is TGTGCCGCCCGGGCTAGCGGGAGTTCTGAGCAGTTCTTC.

CDR3 sequence reads: CASSQDLEAVSDTQYF. CDR3 coding DNA: TGCGCCAGCAGCCAAGATCTCGAGGCCGTTTCGGATACGCAGTATTTT. This chain links TRBV4-1 with TRBJ2-3; D gene ambiguous. CDR3 length: 16 amino acids. V was shortened by 0 bases and J by 6 bases, with 16 bases between the two germline ends. The germline V gene has CDR1 MGHRA and CDR2 YSYEKL.

V is TRBV15 and J is TRBJ2-1; 7 nucleotides agree with TRBD1. V gave up 2 bases and J gave up 7 bases; unmatched junction bases: 8. The CDR3 is 15 amino acids. Per the germline V gene, CDR1 is LNHNV and CDR2 is YYDKDF (reference sequence). This CDR3 is CATSRYRGLENEQFF. Here the CDR3 DNA reads TGTGCCACCAGCAGATACAGGGGTTTAGAAAATGAGCAGTTCTTC. The complete variable domain, with remaining parts taken from reference TRBV15 and TRBJ2-1, reads DAMVIQNPRYQVTQFGKPVTLSCSQTLNHNVMYWYQQKSSQAPKLLFHYYDKDFNNEADTPDNFQSRRPNTSFCFLDIRSPGLGDTAMYLCATSRYRGLENEQFFGPGTRLTVL.

The chain uses TRBV19 and TRBJ1-6; 8 nucleotides align to TRBD1. The V gene end was trimmed by 5 bases and the J gene end by 0 bases; junction bases not matched to a gene: 6. The germline CDR1 and CDR2 sequences are LNHDA and SQIVND (reference sequence). The CDR3 sequence is 17 residues long. The CDR3 DNA reads as TGTGCCAGTAGTCCTTCCAGGGGGCGCTCCTATAATTCACCCCTCCACTTT. Translating gives CASSPSRGRSYNSPLHF.

The V and J genes are TRBV14 and TRBJ2-1, with 12 bases matching TRBD2. V trimming: 0 bases; J trimming: 5 bases; junction bases outside the gene matches: 23. Germline assignment: CDR1 SGHDN and CDR2 FVKESK. There are 23 residues in the CDR3. As DNA, the CDR3 is TGTGCCAGCAGCCAAGATCTCGGCCTGCCTGACCCTAGCGGGGGGGCCCAGGACAATGAGCAGTTCTTC. Its translation is CASSQDLGLPDPSGGAQDNEQFF. Together with reference TRBV14 and TRBJ2-1, the CDR3 gives the full variable domain: EAGVTQFPSHSVIEKGQTVTLRCDPISGHDNLYWYRRVMGKEIKFLLHFVKESKQDESGMPNNRFLAERTGGTYSTLKVQPAELEDSGVYFCASSQDLGLPDPSGGAQDNEQFFGPGTRLTVL.

The V and J genes are TRBV5-5 and TRBJ2-1; D unresolved. This CDR3 is 13 amino acids long. Germline V gene sequence: CDR1 SGHKS, CDR2 YYEKEE (reference sequence). V dropped 2 bases and J dropped 15 bases, with 18 bases sitting between them. In nucleotides, the CDR3 is TGTGCCAGCAGCTTAGGTGGGCCCCTTGATTGGTTCTTC. This encodes CASSLGGPLDWFF.

J is TRBJ2-7 and V is TRBV5-5; TRBD2 matches 8 bases. The germline gives CDR1 SGHKS, CDR2 YYEKEE (reference sequence). Unmatched junction bases numbered 4, after V lost 1 base and J lost 1 base. The CDR3 is 15 residues long. The CDR3 bases are TGTGCCAGCAGCTTGCAAACTAGCGGATCCTACGAGCAGTACTTC. It yields the protein CASSLQTSGSYEQYF.

This sequence joins TRBV6-5 and TRBJ1-1; D might be TRBD1 (6 bases). Trimming left V 8 bases short and J 7 bases short, with 20 bases between. Germline V gene sequence: CDR1 MNHEY, CDR2 SVGAGI. This CDR3 has 14 residues. This chain's CDR3 is CASFPPGQRDEAFF. For the CDR3, the DNA is TGTGCCAGCTTCCCTCCTGGACAGCGTGATGAAGCTTTCTTT.

The chain employs TRBV30 and TRBJ1-2; TRBD1 might be the D (6 bases). The V and J ends lost 2 bases and 7 bases respectively, with 17 bases between them. Germline V gives CDR1 GTSNPN, CDR2 SVGIG (reference sequence). The CDR3 spans 14 residues. In DNA, the CDR3 is TGTGCCTGGAGTACCCTGGGGGCAACGAGTGGCTACACCTTC. Translating gives CAWSTLGATSGYTF.

The chain recombines TRBV5-4 with TRBJ2-7; the D is unclear. The V end lost 6 bases, the J end lost 5 bases, and 15 bases lay between the germline ends. The CDR3 loop spans 13 amino acids. CDR1 is SGHNT and CDR2 is YYREEE in the germline V gene (reference sequence). For the CDR3, the DNA is TGTGCCAGCACCGGTTCGGGTTTCGACGAGCAGTACTTC. Translation: CASTGSGFDEQYF.

This chain connects TRBV18 to TRBJ1-1, with D perhaps matching TRBD1 (5 bases). The V and J ends lost 5 bases and 4 bases respectively, with 17 bases between them. This CDR3 comprises 15 residues. Germline values: CDR1 KGHSH, CDR2 LQKENI. The CDR3 nucleotides are TGTGCCAGCTCATTTTCGGTCCCGGGGGGCACTGAAGCTTTCTTT. Amino acids: CASSFSVPGGTEAFF.